One and the same sample provided the 5 T cell receptor beta chains below, sequenced in a study of blood T cells in healthy people across ages. Primed by a sample-barcoded 5' primer and a J-beta primer mix, a second PCR proceeded for about 7 to 11 cycles. MiXCR was run by TCRdb on the 5' RACE reads, yielding one entry per CDR3 protein. The sample lists around 1,000,000 distinct CDR3 sequences, 25% seen once, with approximately 0.75% in the top ten. The same specimen was also included in a second study, on T cells of mothers and their children.

The sequencing sample was made of blood. These receptors all come from a girl aged 2 to 10 in good health.

The chain combines TRBV5-1 with TRBJ2-3; D is ambiguous. Trimming cost V 7 bases and J 2 bases, with 8 bases left between them. Germline V gene lookup returns CDR1 SGHRS and CDR2 YFSETQ. The CDR3 contains 12 residues. CDR3 nucleotide sequence: TGCGCCAGCGGGGAAAACACAGATACGCAGTATTTT. The encoded protein is CASGENTDTQYF.

This clonotype was detected only a few times. This chain links TRBV29-1 with TRBJ1-1, with D possibly TRBD1 on 6 matching bases. V lost 6 bases to trimming and J lost 12 bases, with 14 bases between them. The CDR3 sequence is 10 residues long. Germline assignment: CDR1 SQVTM and CDR2 ANQGSEA. The DNA of the CDR3 is TGCAGCGTCCGGACAGAGGCGTCTTTCTTT. This translates into CSVRTEASFF. Full variable domain (rest looked up from reference TRBV29-1 and TRBJ1-1): SAVISQKPSRDICQRGTSLTIQCQVDSQVTMMFWYRQQPGQSLTLIATANQGSEATYESGFVIDKFPISRPNLTFSTLTVSNMSPEDSSIYLCSVRTEASFFGQGTRLTVV.

This chain connects TRBV29-1 to TRBJ2-4; 10 bases are shared with TRBD1. V trimming: 7 bases; J trimming: 9 bases; junction bases outside the gene matches: 12. This CDR3 contains 14 residues. Germline-derived CDR1 and CDR2 are SQVTM and ANQGSEA. The CDR3 nucleotides are TGCAGCGCCAATGCTCGGGACAGGGGAGGCATTCAGTACTTC. This encodes CSANARDRGGIQYF. Full variable domain (rest looked up from reference TRBV29-1 and TRBJ2-4): SAVISQKPSRDICQRGTSLTIQCQVDSQVTMMFWYRQQPGQSLTLIATANQGSEATYESGFVIDKFPISRPNLTFSTLTVSNMSPEDSSIYLCSANARDRGGIQYFGAGTRLSVL.

This clonotype was seen only a few times. The rearrangement uses TRBV7-3 and TRBJ2-5; tentative D call: TRBD1 (6 bases). The CDR3 is made up of 15 amino acids. Between the trimmed V and J ends, which lost 5 bases and 0 bases, there was a span of 13 bases. The germline V gene encodes CDR1 SGHTA and CDR2 FQGTGA. CDR3 amino acids: CASSPGQIYQETQYF. The DNA of the CDR3 is TGTGCCAGCAGCCCCGGACAGATATACCAAGAGACCCAGTACTTC.

The V and J genes are TRBV29-1 and TRBJ2-1; D gene uncertain. The CDR3 has 14 amino acids. Germline V gene lookup returns CDR1 SQVTM and CDR2 ANQGSEA. With 4 bases removed from V and 2 bases from J, the gap between germline ends came to 12 bases. CDR3 amino acids: CSVGHGPTYNEQFF. The CDR3 nucleotides read TGCAGCGTTGGTCACGGGCCCACCTACAATGAGCAGTTCTTC.